This T cell receptor (beta chain) was found in a study of blood T cell repertoires in COVID-19. Data came from immunoSEQ multiplex PCR; TCRdb stores just in-frame clones and leaves some out. The sample has some 360,000 clones; around 87% are singletons. Germline lookup yields CDR1 ENHRY and CDR2 SYGVKD. CDR3 length: 12 amino acids. V was cut by 2 bases and J by 7 bases, with 8 bases left in between. While infection was still active, Seattle patients were enrolled and then followed longitudinally. The TCR comes from a woman aged 55-75 years with COVID-19, enrolled during active disease. The chain couples TRBV10-3 to TRBJ1-1, with a weak D call TRBD1 (5 bases). Sample: peripheral blood. CDR3 residues: CAISEDSFEAFF. The CDR3 coding sequence is TGTGCCATCAGTGAGGACAGCTTTGAAGCTTTCTTT.